A single T cell receptor (beta chain) is shown here with its context. The data are from a study of T cell repertoires in cytomegalovirus infection. Study overall: Indications came from public TCR beta signatures; they pointed to CMV infection and to a matching HLA type.

V was trimmed by 4 bases and J by 8 bases, leaving 15 bases between them. This CDR3 comprises 13 residues. Germline CDR1 reads LGHNA; CDR2 reads YSLEER. TCRdb used MiXCR to reprocess the reads, holding one entry per CDR3 protein. There are about 190,000 distinct CDR3 sequences in the sample; roughly 28% occur only once, and roughly 29% lies in the top ten. What was sequenced was PBMCs. This clonotype was sampled from a human donor in good health (CMV status not recorded). Some clones in this sample may be carry-over from other donors' samples. The gene calls are TRBV4-3 and TRBJ2-7; perhaps TRBD2 as D (6 bases). CDR3: CASSLGRQYKQYF. CDR3 DNA sequence: TGCGCCAGCAGCCTCGGGAGACAATACAAGCAGTACTTC.